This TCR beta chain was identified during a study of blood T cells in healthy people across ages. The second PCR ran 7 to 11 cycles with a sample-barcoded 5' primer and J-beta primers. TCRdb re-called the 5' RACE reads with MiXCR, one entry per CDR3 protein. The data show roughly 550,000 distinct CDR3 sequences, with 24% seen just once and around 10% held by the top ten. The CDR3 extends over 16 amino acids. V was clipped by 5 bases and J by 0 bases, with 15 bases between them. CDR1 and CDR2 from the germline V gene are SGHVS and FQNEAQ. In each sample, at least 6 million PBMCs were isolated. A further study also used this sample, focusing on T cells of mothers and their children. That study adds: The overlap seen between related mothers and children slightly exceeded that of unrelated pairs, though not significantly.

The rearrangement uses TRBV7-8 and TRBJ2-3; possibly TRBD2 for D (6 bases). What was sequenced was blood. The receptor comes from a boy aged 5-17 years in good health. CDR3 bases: TGTGCCAGCAGCCCCAAGGGCGGGGCTAGCACAGATACGCAGTATTTT. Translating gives CASSPKGGASTDTQYF.